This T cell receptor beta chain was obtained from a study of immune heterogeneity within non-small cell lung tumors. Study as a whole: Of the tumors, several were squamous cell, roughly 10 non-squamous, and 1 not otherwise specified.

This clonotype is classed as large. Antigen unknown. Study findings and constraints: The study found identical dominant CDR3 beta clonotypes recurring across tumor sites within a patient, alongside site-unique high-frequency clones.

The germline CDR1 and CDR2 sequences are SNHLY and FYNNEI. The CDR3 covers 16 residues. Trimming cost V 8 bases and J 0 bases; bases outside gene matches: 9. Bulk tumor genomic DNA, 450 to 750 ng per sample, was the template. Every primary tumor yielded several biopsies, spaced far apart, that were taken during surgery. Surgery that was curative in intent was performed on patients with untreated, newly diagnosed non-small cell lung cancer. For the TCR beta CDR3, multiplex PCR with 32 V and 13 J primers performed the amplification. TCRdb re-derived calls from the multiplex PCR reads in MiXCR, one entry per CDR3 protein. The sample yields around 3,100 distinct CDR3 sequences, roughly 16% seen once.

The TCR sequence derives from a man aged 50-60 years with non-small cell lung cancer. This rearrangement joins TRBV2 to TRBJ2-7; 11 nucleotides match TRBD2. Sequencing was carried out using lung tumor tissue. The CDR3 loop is CASGWTSGRSSYEQYF. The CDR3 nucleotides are TGTGCCAGCGGCTGGACTAGCGGGCGAAGCTCCTACGAGCAGTACTTC.